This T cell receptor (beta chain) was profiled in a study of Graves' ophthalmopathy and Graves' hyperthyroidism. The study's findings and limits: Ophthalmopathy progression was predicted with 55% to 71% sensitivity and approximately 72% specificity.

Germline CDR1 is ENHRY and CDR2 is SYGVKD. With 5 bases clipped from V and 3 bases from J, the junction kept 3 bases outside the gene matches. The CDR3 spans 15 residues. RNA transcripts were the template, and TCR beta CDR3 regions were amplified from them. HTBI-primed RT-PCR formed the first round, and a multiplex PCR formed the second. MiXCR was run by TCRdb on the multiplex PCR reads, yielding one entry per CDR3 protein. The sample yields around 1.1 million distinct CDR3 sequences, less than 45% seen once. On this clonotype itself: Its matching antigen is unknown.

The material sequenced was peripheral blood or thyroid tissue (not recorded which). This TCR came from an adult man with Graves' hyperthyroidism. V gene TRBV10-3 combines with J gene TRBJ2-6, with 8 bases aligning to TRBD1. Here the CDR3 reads CAISLTGVGANVLTF. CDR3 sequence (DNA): TGTGCCATCAGTCTGACAGGGGTTGGGGCCAACGTCCTGACTTTC.